The rows below give T cell receptor beta chains drawn from one sample of a study of regulatory T cells in long-lasting Graves disease. TCRdb re-called the multiplex PCR reads with MiXCR, one entry per CDR3 protein. This sample yields 680,000 or so distinct CDR3 sequences, of which 15% to 20% are seen a single time; more than 15% belongs to the top ten. These data also formed part of another study, on T cells in Graves' hyperthyroidism and ophthalmopathy.

The source was peripheral blood mononuclear cells (PBMCs), collected at new diagnosis, from a patient treated with antithyroid drugs. These receptors were collected from a woman under 40 with Graves disease. Both conserved end residues are part of each CDR3. D genes are given only for firm matches. Part of the rows lack a size; the others show once, few, many or a class for expanded clones.

j_call clone_size d_call v_call cdr3_nt cdr3_aa
TRBJ2-1 NA TRBD2 TRBV9 TGTGCCAGCAGAGTCGGGACTAGCGGGACAAGGGGGGGTGAGCAGTTCTTC CASRVGTSGTRGGEQFF
TRBJ2-3 few NA TRBV18 TGTGCCAGCTGGGGGACAAGAGAAGATACGCAGTATTTT CASWGTREDTQYF
TRBJ2-5 few NA TRBV7-2 TGTGCCAGCAGCCTTGGACGCTACGCGTTTCAGTACTTC CASSLGRYAFQYF
TRBJ2-5 few TRBD1 TRBV3-1 TGTGCCAGCAGCCGCCCTCACGGGGACAGGGTTGAGACCCAGTACTTC CASSRPHGDRVETQYF
TRBJ1-5 NA TRBD1 TRBV28 TGTGCCAGCAGTTTATCATCCAGGGGGCTTCAGCCCCAGCATTTT CASSLSSRGLQPQHF
TRBJ1-5 NA NA TRBV3-1 TGTGCCAGCAGCCGGACGGGAGGGACATATAGCAATCAGCCCCAGCATTTT CASSRTGGTYSNQPQHF
TRBJ1-5 many TRBD1 TRBV2 TGTGCCAGCAAAGGACAGGGGGATCAGCCCCAGCATTTT CASKGQGDQPQHF
TRBJ1-2 many NA TRBV10-2 TGCGCCAGCAGTGGCGGGGAGGGGACGTATGGCTACACCTTC CASSGGEGTYGYTF
TRBJ2-7 NA NA TRBV14 TGTGCCAGCAGCCTAAGGGGGACCGTCGTCCAGCAGTACTTC CASSLRGTVVQQYF
TRBJ2-7 many NA TRBV29-1 TGCAGCGTTGAAGTTGCAGGGACGATAGTGAACGAGCAGTACTTC CSVEVAGTIVNEQYF
TRBJ2-3 NA NA TRBV18 TGTGCCAGCCGACCGGGGGTTGCAGATACGCAGTATTTT CASRPGVADTQYF
TRBJ2-1 few NA TRBV15 TGTGCCACCAGCAGAGGGGCGGGCGGGGCGTTAGTTAGTGAGCAGTTCTTC CATSRGAGGALVSEQFF
TRBJ2-1 many NA TRBV15 TGTGCCACCAGCAGAGATGGACATGAGCAGTTCTTC CATSRDGHEQFF
TRBJ1-6 few TRBD1 TRBV4-1 TGCGCCAGCAGCCAAGATCGGACAGGGATCGGTTCACCCCTCCACTTT CASSQDRTGIGSPLHF
TRBJ1-3 many NA TRBV11-2 TGTGCCAGCAGCTTACCAGGGCCGGGAAACACCATATATTTT CASSLPGPGNTIYF
TRBJ1-2 many NA TRBV3-1 TGTGCCAGCAGCCCCGACGAATCCTATGGCTACACCTTC CASSPDESYGYTF
TRBJ2-5 NA NA TRBV3-1 TGTGCCAGCAGCCAATATGGTGACCGGCACTACTTC CASSQYGDRHYF
TRBJ1-5 many TRBD1 TRBV27 TGTGCCAGCAGTTTCCTTGGACAGGGCGATCAGCCCCAGCATTTT CASSFLGQGDQPQHF
TRBJ2-7 many NA TRBV2 TGTGCCAGCAGTAGGTTTGAGGCGAGCTCCTACGAGCAGTACTTC CASSRFEASSYEQYF
TRBJ1-2 many TRBD1 TRBV7-6 TGTGCCAGCAGCCCGCAGACAGGGTTCGACTATGGCTACACCTTC CASSPQTGFDYGYTF